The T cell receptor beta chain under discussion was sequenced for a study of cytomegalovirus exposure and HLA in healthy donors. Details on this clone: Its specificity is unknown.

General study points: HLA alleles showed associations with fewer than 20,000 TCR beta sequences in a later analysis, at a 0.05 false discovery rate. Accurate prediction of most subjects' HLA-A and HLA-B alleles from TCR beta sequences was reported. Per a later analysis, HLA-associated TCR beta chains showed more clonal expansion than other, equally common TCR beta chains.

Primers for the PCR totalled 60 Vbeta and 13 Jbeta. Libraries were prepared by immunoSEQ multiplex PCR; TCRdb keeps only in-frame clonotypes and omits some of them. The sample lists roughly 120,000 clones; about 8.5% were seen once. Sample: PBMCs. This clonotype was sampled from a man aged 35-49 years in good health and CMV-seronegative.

The CDR3 loop is CASSLFGLAEGDTQYF. In nucleotides, the CDR3 is TGTGCCAGCAGCCTATTTGGACTAGCGGAGGGGGATACGCAGTATTTT. The chain is built from TRBV7-2 and TRBJ2-3; TRBD2 agrees at 10 bases. The CDR3 consists of 16 residues. Trimming at V came to 5 bases and at J to 6 bases, leaving 11 bases not matched to a gene. Germline V gene data show CDR1 as SGHTA and CDR2 as FQGNSA.